This T cell receptor (beta chain) was documented in a study of blood T cell repertoires in COVID-19. Original analysis: For nucleated cells, counts were estimated from reference gene primer amplification. TCRdb keeps only in-frame clones here, not all; method: immunoSEQ multiplex PCR. That table furnishes V, J and clone size, whereas the DNA furnished D and trimming. The top ten clones hold 8.5% to 10% of a sample with 300,000 to 350,000 clones, about 91% of them seen once. V shed 5 bases and J 2 bases; nucleotides not matched to a gene: 8. This CDR3 comprises 15 residues. Germline V gene lookup returns CDR1 SGHTA and CDR2 FQGTGA.

This sequence joins TRBV7-3 and TRBJ2-7, with 8 bases identical to TRBD1. This sequence was found in a woman aged 18-29 years who had recovered from COVID-19. The sample was PBMCs or T cells enriched from blood (not recorded which). The CDR3 nucleotides read TGTGCCAGCAGCACTCCGGACAGGGCGCCCTACGAGCAGTACTTC. Translating it yields CASSTPDRAPYEQYF.